The 23 T cell receptor beta chains below were found in one sample sequenced in a study of blood T cell repertoires in COVID-19. Libraries were prepared by immunoSEQ multiplex PCR; TCRdb keeps only in-frame clonotypes and omits some of them. The table includes 65,000 to 85,000 clones, approximately 89% detected once. What was sequenced was peripheral blood. These receptors all stem from a human donor in a cohort sampled during active COVID-19.

This chain links TRBV11-2 with TRBJ2-5; D is possibly TRBD1 (6 bases). V was pared by 2 bases and J by 0 bases, with 13 bases between. This CDR3 region has 16 residues. Germline CDR1 reads SGHAT; CDR2 reads FQNNGV. The CDR3 coding sequence is TGTGCCAGCAGCTTAACACCGGGACAAGACCAAGAGACCCAGTACTTC. Its protein product is CASSLTPGQDQETQYF.

The CDR3 sequence: CASSEPGGGQPQHF. As DNA, the CDR3 is TGTGCCAGCTCGGAACCAGGGGGCGGTCAGCCCCAGCATTTT. This chain connects TRBV18 to TRBJ1-5; TRBD1 aligns across 8 bases. V lost 6 bases, J lost 6 bases, and 7 bases stayed unmatched. The CDR3 covers 14 residues. In germline, CDR1 is KGHSH, CDR2 LQKENI.

The chain links TRBV2 to TRBJ1-2, with D uncertain. The ends were cut back, 2 bases at V and 0 bases at J, with 10 bases in the middle. The CDR3 length is 15 residues. CDR1 is SNHLY and CDR2 is FYNNEI in the germline V gene. The CDR3 spells CASSEIDQTNYGYTF. CDR3 nucleotides: TGTGCCAGCAGTGAAATCGATCAGACTAACTATGGCTACACCTTC.

This chain connects TRBV6-5 to TRBJ1-3, with D unclear. V gave up 2 bases and J gave up 0 bases, with 8 bases separating them. CDR3 length: 15 residues. Germline V CDR1 and CDR2: MNHEY, SVGAGI. The CDR3 DNA follows: TGTGCCAGCAGTTACGGGCCCAGCTCTGGAAACACCATATATTTT. This gives the protein CASSYGPSSGNTIYF.

The chain joins TRBV13 to TRBJ1-2; D might be TRBD1 (6 bases). CDR1 and CDR2 (germline): PRHDT, FYEKMQ (reference sequence). The CDR3 spans 16 residues. V lost 4 bases and J lost 6, with 21 bases in between. CDR3 coding DNA: TGTGCCAGCAGCTACTTCCTATCAGGGGAGGGGAATGGCTACACCTTC. This gives the protein CASSYFLSGEGNGYTF.

The V and J genes are TRBV7-2 and TRBJ2-4; D gene unclear. The V and J ends lost 1 base and 2 bases respectively, with 6 bases between them. The length of the CDR3 is 14 residues. The germline V gene encodes CDR1 SGHTA and CDR2 FQGNSA. DNA of the CDR3: TGTGCCAGCAGCTTAGGGCACACCAAAAACATTCAGTACTTC. Encoded protein: CASSLGHTKNIQYF.

A single count supports this clone. The V gene is TRBV6-5, the J gene TRBJ1-2; 7 bases are shared with TRBD1. Germline trimming cut 6 bases from V and 3 bases from J; bases unmatched to any gene: 4. This CDR3 contains 13 residues. Germline V CDR1 and CDR2: MNHEY, SVGAGI. CDR3 DNA sequence: TGTGCCAGCAGCTCCGGACAGGACTATGGCTACACCTTC. Encoded protein: CASSSGQDYGYTF.

This chain's CDR3 is CASSLGIGGYEQYF. The DNA for the CDR3 is TGCGCCAGCAGCTTGGGTATAGGGGGCTACGAGCAGTACTTC. This chain joins TRBV5-1 and TRBJ2-7; possibly TRBD1 for D (6 bases). The CDR3 is made up of 14 amino acids. Trimming left V 0 bases short and J 3 bases short, with 10 bases between. Germline-derived CDR1 and CDR2 are SGHRS and YFSETQ.

CDR3 sequence reads: CASSRPGTSGSYEQYF. CDR3 DNA: TGTGCCAGCAGCCGTCCGGGGACTAGCGGGTCGTACGAGCAGTACTTC. The chain has TRBV11-2 and TRBJ2-7; 12 bases are shared with TRBD2. CDR1 SGHAT and CDR2 FQNNGV come from the germline V gene. V lost 5 bases and J lost 4; bases outside the gene matches: 9. The CDR3 sequence is 16 residues long.

The chain couples TRBV19 to TRBJ2-5; no clear D. V gave up 5 bases and J gave up 2 bases, with 9 bases separating them. CDR3 length: 13 amino acids. Germline assignment: CDR1 LNHDA and CDR2 SQIVND (reference sequence). The CDR3 sequence is CASSLRVQETQYF. The CDR3 DNA is TGTGCCAGTAGTCTACGGGTTCAAGAGACCCAGTACTTC.

The genes are TRBV11-1 and TRBJ1-2, with no clear D. V was shortened by 3 bases and J by 1 base, with 12 bases between the two germline ends. Germline V CDR1 and CDR2: SGHAT, FQDESV (reference sequence). The CDR3 totals 15 residues. CDR3 loop: CASSFSRNSNYGYTF. In DNA form, the CDR3 reads TGTGCCAGCAGCTTCTCCCGTAACAGTAACTATGGCTACACCTTC.

This clone has just one count. The chain recombines TRBV11-1 with TRBJ2-5; possible D gene TRBD1, 5 bases. This CDR3 contains 15 residues. V gave up 3 bases and J gave up 1 base, with 12 bases separating them. Germline CDR1 reads SGHAT; CDR2 reads FQDESV (reference sequence). The CDR3 region has the DNA TGTGCCAGCAGCTTTCCGGACACCCTCCAAGAGACCCAGTACTTC. Translated: CASSFPDTLQETQYF.

This chain links TRBV6-5 with TRBJ1-2; maybe TRBD1 (6 bases). V was pared by 10 bases and J by 2 bases, with 20 bases between. The CDR3 totals 15 residues. Germline values: CDR1 MNHEY, CDR2 SVGAGI. CDR3 sequence (DNA): TGTGCCACCCCCGTAACAAGGGGGGGGAACTATGGCTACACCTTC. It encodes CATPVTRGGNYGYTF.

The gene calls are TRBV6-2 or TRBV6-3 and TRBJ2-1; 12 positions match TRBD2. The V gene's germline CDR1 is MNHEY and CDR2 SVGEGT. V gave up 5 bases and J gave up 0 bases; unmatched junction bases: 14. CDR3 length equals 20 residues. The CDR3 sequence is CASSQEGLAGPRSSYNEQFF. DNA of the CDR3: TGTGCCAGCAGTCAGGAAGGACTAGCGGGGCCGAGGAGCTCCTACAATGAGCAGTTCTTC.

The V gene is TRBV6-5, the J gene TRBJ1-5; D is unclear. Trimming removed 5 bases at V and 9 bases at J, with 17 bases between. Germline-derived CDR1 and CDR2 are MNHEY and SVGAGI. The CDR3 contains 14 residues. CDR3 sequence (DNA): TGTGCCAGCAGTCCCCGTTCATCACTGAGGCCCCAGCATTTT. Translated: CASSPRSSLRPQHF.

This chain connects TRBV29-1 to TRBJ1-5, with D unresolved. The CDR3 totals 13 residues. The ends were cut back, 6 bases at V and 3 bases at J, with 12 bases in the middle. The germline CDR1 and CDR2 sequences are SQVTM and ANQGSEA. CDR3 sequence reads: CSVADTLNQPQHF. CDR3 in DNA: TGCAGCGTGGCCGACACCCTCAATCAGCCCCAGCATTTT. The full variable domain, in which reference TRBV29-1 and TRBJ1-5 provide the parts outside the CDR3, is SAVISQKPSRDICQRGTSLTIQCQVDSQVTMMFWYRQQPGQSLTLIATANQGSEATYESGFVIDKFPISRPNLTFSTLTVSNMSPEDSSIYLCSVADTLNQPQHFGDGTRLSIL.

The V and J genes are TRBV18 and TRBJ1-2; TRBD1 matches at 9 bases. The CDR3 loop spans 15 amino acids. CDR1 is KGHSH and CDR2 is LQKENI in the germline V gene. Germline trimming cut 5 bases from V and 5 bases from J; bases unmatched to any gene: 9. The CDR3 sequence: CASSTGTGPLYGYTF. The DNA of the CDR3 is TGTGCCAGCTCAACCGGGACAGGGCCCCTTTATGGCTACACCTTC.

This CDR3 is CAWSGQGARAFF. Here the CDR3 DNA reads TGTGCCTGGAGCGGACAGGGGGCGCGAGCTTTCTTT. The V call is TRBV30, the J call TRBJ1-1, with 11 bases fitting TRBD1. In germline, CDR1 is GTSNPN, CDR2 SVGIG (reference sequence). The CDR3 is made up of 12 amino acids. With 3 bases clipped from V and 10 bases from J, the junction kept 4 bases outside the gene matches.

This clone was counted a few times. This chain joins TRBV12-3 or TRBV12-4 and TRBJ1-2, with D hard to call. Trimming removed 1 base at V and 6 bases at J, with 9 bases between. The CDR3 is made up of 13 amino acids. CDR3 nucleotides: TGTGCCAGCAGTTTAGAAAAATATCATGGCTACACCTTC. Translating it yields CASSLEKYHGYTF.

The chain uses TRBV18 and TRBJ1-2; possibly TRBD1 for D (5 bases). The ends were cut back, 3 bases at V and 4 bases at J, with 15 bases in the middle. The CDR3 contains 15 residues. The germline gives CDR1 KGHSH, CDR2 LQKENI. The CDR3 nucleotides are TGTGCCAGCTCACCTCCAACAACAGGCAGCTATGGCTACACCTTC. Amino acid sequence: CASSPPTTGSYGYTF.

This rearrangement joins TRBV3-1 (or the pseudogene TRBV3-2) to TRBJ2-3, with 9 bases matching TRBD2. The CDR3 is made up of 16 amino acids. The germline V gene encodes CDR1 LGHDT and CDR2 YNNKEL (reference sequence). Germline trimming cut 0 bases from V and 6 bases from J; bases unmatched to any gene: 7. CDR3 nucleotides: TGTGCCAGCAGCCAAGATCCAGCGGGGGGCGTGGATACGCAGTATTTT. Protein: CASSQDPAGGVDTQYF.

CDR3 amino acids: CASRDNRNTGELFF. The CDR3 region has the DNA TGTGCCAGCAGGGACAACCGGAACACCGGGGAGCTGTTTTTT. The V gene is TRBV7-9, the J gene TRBJ2-2; tentatively, D is TRBD1 (5 bases). Deletions cut 6 bases from V and 1 base from J, with 9 bases between. Germline CDR1 SEHNR, CDR2 FQNEAQ (reference sequence). CDR3 length: 14 amino acids.

The rearrangement links TRBV5-6 to TRBJ1-5; D gene ambiguous. The germline CDR1 and CDR2 sequences are SGHDT and YYEEEE. V lost 4 bases, J lost 4 bases, and 9 bases lay in between. The CDR3 extends over 13 amino acids. The CDR3 nucleotides are TGTGCCAGCAGCAGCAGGAATAATCAGCCCCAGCATTTT. Protein sequence: CASSSRNNQPQHF.